The 27 T cell receptor beta chains reported below all come from one sample, sequenced in a study of T cell clonality in common variable immunodeficiency. TCRdb's copy holds only in-frame clones and misses some; the assay was immunoSEQ multiplex PCR. The data show approximately 42,000 clones, none appearing only once, with around 1.5% held by the ten largest. Material: peripheral blood mononuclear cells. The origin of the receptors is a person aged 18 to 69 in good health.

As concerns this clone: From the germline J gene comes the end of the CDR3, since the read stops 3 residues before it. This chain links TRBV18 with TRBJ1-5; TRBD1 agrees at 10 bases. The CDR3 is 14 residues long. From germline, CDR1 is KGHSH and CDR2 LQKENI. Unmatched junction bases numbered 2, after V lost 4 bases and J lost 5 bases. CDR3 protein: CASSLGTGDQPQHF. The sequenced CDR3 bases are TGTGCCAGCTCACTGGGGACAGGGGATCAGCCC.

This clone was observed many times. The missing CDR3 end, 3 residues past where the read stops, is filled in from the germline J gene. This chain joins TRBV19 and TRBJ2-2; D is unresolved. V gave up 7 bases and J gave up 2 bases, with 11 bases separating them. The CDR3 has 14 residues. In germline, CDR1 is LNHDA, CDR2 SQIVND (reference sequence). The CDR3 here is CASTIQINTGELFF. CDR3 bases read: TGTGCCAGTACGATACAAATCAACACCGGGGAG.

A word on this clone: The read halts 3 residues ahead of the CDR3 end, with the missing end drawn from the germline J gene. The chain uses TRBV2 and TRBJ2-3; 8 bases line up with TRBD1. Trimming cost V 5 bases and J 3 bases; bases outside gene matches: 4. The CDR3 contains 14 residues. Looked up from germline, CDR1 is SNHLY and CDR2 is FYNNEI. The CDR3 reads CASSPRQGTDTQYF. The covered CDR3 bases are TGTGCCAGCAGTCCCAGACAGGGGACAGATACG.

Ten or more counts support this clone. The CDR3 sequence: CASSQRILADYNEQFF. CDR3 DNA, as far as it was read: TGTGCCAGCAGCCAAAGGATTCTAGCGGACTACAATGAG. The chain carries TRBV4-2 and TRBJ2-1; 7 nucleotides line up with TRBD2. The DNA ends 3 residues before the CDR3 does, and the rest of the CDR3 is filled in from the germline J gene. Trimming at V came to 2 bases and at J to 3 bases, leaving 7 bases not matched to a gene. The CDR3 contains 16 residues. Germline loops: CDR1 LGHNA, CDR2 YNFKEQ.

This clone has a count of ten or more. The read ends 3 residues early relative to the CDR3; the germline J gene fills the gap. This sequence joins TRBV19 and TRBJ2-3, with 8 bases lining up with TRBD1. Germline values: CDR1 LNHDA, CDR2 SQIVND (reference sequence). V trimming: 3 bases; J trimming: 4 bases; junction bases outside the gene matches: 3. The length of the CDR3 is 14 residues. Partial CDR3 DNA: TGTGCCAGTAGTATGGCAGGGGGCGCAGATACG. Translating gives CASSMAGGADT. In full, the CDR3 reads CASSMAGGADTQYF. The full variable domain, its missing parts supplied by reference TRBV19 and TRBJ2-3, is DGGITQSPKYLFRKEGQNVTLSCEQNLNHDAMYWYRQDPGQGLRLIYYSQIVNDFQKGDIAEGYSVSREKKESFPLTVTSAQKNPTAFYLCASSMAGGADTQYFGPGTRLTVL.

This clone has a count of ten or more. Sequencing ends 3 residues short of the CDR3 end; the germline J gene provides the rest. The chain has TRBV19 and TRBJ2-5, with a weak D call TRBD2 (5 bases). The CDR3 runs 14 residues. Germline loops: CDR1 LNHDA, CDR2 SQIVND (reference sequence). V lost 5 bases to trimming and J lost 5 bases, with 15 bases between them. The CDR3 sequence: CASSRIRGGETQYF. Partial CDR3 DNA: TGTGCCAGTAGTCGGATACGGGGTGGGGAGACC.

This clone was found many times. The read stops 3 residues short of the end of the CDR3; the missing end is completed from the germline J gene. V gene TRBV2 combines with J gene TRBJ2-1; 9 bases fit TRBD2. The V and J ends lost 8 bases and 7 bases, in that order; junction bases with no gene match: 9. The CDR3 is 14 residues long. In germline, CDR1 is SNHLY, CDR2 FYNNEI. Incomplete CDR3 DNA: TGTGCCAGCGCGGGCGGGAGGGCTGGTAATGAG. It codes for CASAGGRAGNE. The whole CDR3 is CASAGGRAGNEQFF.

This clone occurred many times. The sequenced fragment ends 3 residues before the CDR3 boundary, so the rest is inferred from the germline J gene. The chain recombines TRBV10-1 with TRBJ2-7, with D possibly being TRBD1 (6 bases). Germline values: CDR1 WNHNN, CDR2 SYGVQD (reference sequence). V lost 9 bases and J lost 5, with 14 bases in between. This CDR3 comprises 12 residues. The CDR3 protein is CARLTGCDEQYF. The CDR3 DNA, read in part, is TGCGCCAGACTAACAGGGTGCGACGAG.

This clone has at least ten counts. CDR3 DNA, as far as it was read: TGTGGGACGGTTGGGCAGGCAGGGCTAGATACG. Amino acid sequence: CGTVGQAGLDT. The full CDR3 protein is CGTVGQAGLDTQYF. The chain joins TRBV2 to TRBJ2-3; maybe TRBD1 (5 bases). The observed sequence ends 3 residues before the CDR3 terminus, with the missing tail filled in from the germline J gene. This CDR3 spans 14 amino acids. Looked up from germline, CDR1 is SNHLY and CDR2 is FYNNEI.

This clone was seen many times. The CDR3 end is not reached by the read, which stops 3 residues before it; the germline J gene fills it in. V and J are TRBV7-2 and TRBJ1-6; weak D call: TRBD1 (6 bases). Germline V gene sequence: CDR1 SGHTA, CDR2 FQGNSA. This CDR3 region has 14 residues. Trimming pared 5 bases from V and 10 bases from J, leaving 15 bases between. Here the CDR3 reads CASSEGGRGSPLHF. The CDR3 bases that were read are TGTGCCAGCAGCGAAGGGGGTAGAGGGTCACCC.

CDR3 amino acids: CASSPGTVNTEAFF. The sequenced part of the CDR3 DNA is TGTGCCAGCAGTCCCGGGACAGTGAACACTGAA. The rearrangement links TRBV7-9 to TRBJ1-1, with 7 bases matching TRBD1. The missing CDR3 end, 3 residues past where the read stops, is filled in from the germline J gene. V dropped 6 bases and J dropped 0; count of bases not matched to a gene: 4. Germline values: CDR1 SEHNR, CDR2 FQNEAQ (reference sequence). The CDR3 consists of 14 residues.

In this sample, this clone turned up many times. The CDR3 reads CASSPGGGLTDTQYF. The covered CDR3 bases are TGTGCCAGCAGTCCCGGGGGGGGGTTGACAGATACG. The chain couples TRBV28 to TRBJ2-3, with 8 bases fitting TRBD2. The CDR3 end falls 3 residues outside the read, so it is completed with the germline J gene. Germline CDR1 and CDR2: MDHEN and SYDVKM. The CDR3 covers 15 residues. V lost 5 bases to trimming and J lost 3 bases; unmatched junction nucleotides: 7. The full variable domain, its missing parts supplied by reference TRBV28 and TRBJ2-3, is DVKVTQSSRYLVKRTGEKVFLECVQDMDHENMFWYRQDPGLGLRLIYFSYDVKMKEKGDIPEGYSVSREKKERFSLILESASTNQTSMYLCASSPGGGLTDTQYFGPGTRLTVL.

This clone was seen ten or more times. The CDR3 end falls 3 residues outside the read, so it is completed with the germline J gene. The chain links TRBV7-2 to TRBJ1-5; 7 bases are a match to TRBD1. V gave up 5 bases and J gave up 3 bases; unmatched junction bases: 7. The CDR3 is 15 residues long. Germline V gene sequence: CDR1 SGHTA, CDR2 FQGNSA. CDR3 bases read: TGTGCCAGCAGCGCGAGACAGGGAAACAATCAGCCC. Its protein is CASSARQGNNQP. In full, the CDR3 is CASSARQGNNQPQHF. Full variable domain (missing parts from reference TRBV7-2 and TRBJ1-5): GAGVSQSPSNKVTEKGKDVELRCDPISGHTALYWYRQSLGQGLEFLIYFQGNSAPDKSGLPSDRFSAERTGGSVSTLTIQRTQQEDSAVYLCASSARQGNNQPQHFGDGTRLSIL.

This clone was detected ten times or more. The read ends 3 residues before the CDR3 terminus; that terminus is restored from the germline J gene. This chain connects TRBV7-9 to TRBJ1-4; D is unresolved. The CDR3 has 11 residues. V shed 2 bases and J shed 8 bases, with 3 bases lying between them. Germline CDR1 and CDR2: SEHNR and FQNEAQ (reference sequence). Incomplete CDR3 DNA: TGTGCCAGCAGCTTAAGGGAAAAA. Protein sequence: CASSLREK. From start to end, the CDR3 is CASSLREKLFF.

This clone was counted at least ten times. The sequence runs out 3 residues before the end of the CDR3; the remainder is reconstructed from the germline J gene. This rearrangement joins TRBV7-9 to TRBJ2-1, with D tentatively TRBD1 (5 bases). V was clipped by 3 bases and J by 8 bases, with 17 bases between them. This CDR3 spans 15 amino acids. CDR1 and CDR2 from the germline V gene are SEHNR and FQNEAQ (reference sequence). CDR3 in amino acids: CASSLGQGYFHEQFF. The CDR3 bases that were read are TGTGCCAGCAGCTTGGGGCAGGGTTATTTCCATGAG.

This clone was observed many times. The read ends 3 residues shy of where the CDR3 ends; the end is completed using the germline J gene. The V and J genes are TRBV20-1 and TRBJ1-2, with 10 positions matching TRBD1. The J segment lost 0 bases and the V segment lost 5 bases, leaving 9 bases of the junction unmatched. Germline V CDR1 and CDR2: DFQATT, SNEGSKA (reference sequence). CDR3 length: 16 amino acids. CDR3 DNA (partial): TGCAGTGCTTTAAGGGACAGGGGAAGAACTAACTATGGC. Amino acids: CSALRDRGRTNYG. The entire CDR3 protein reads CSALRDRGRTNYGYTF.

This clone showed up many times. From the germline J gene comes the end of the CDR3, since the read stops 3 residues before it. The genes are TRBV18 and TRBJ1-4; 7 nucleotides line up with TRBD1. Germline-derived CDR1 and CDR2 are KGHSH and LQKENI. This CDR3 is 16 amino acids long. V lost 4 bases to trimming and J lost 4 bases; unmatched junction nucleotides: 9. The CDR3 bases that were read are TGTGCCAGCTCACTCCGGGAGGGGACAGTTAATGAAAAA. This translates into CASSLREGTVNEK. The whole CDR3 region reads CASSLREGTVNEKLFF.

This clone came up many times. The read ends 3 residues shy of where the CDR3 ends; the end is completed using the germline J gene. The J gene is TRBJ2-1, the V gene TRBV5-1; D is undetermined. Trimming shortened V by 3 bases and J by 0 bases, and 10 bases separated the two germline ends. This CDR3 comprises 15 residues. Germline lookup yields CDR1 SGHRS and CDR2 YFSETQ. CDR3 DNA (partial): TGCGCCAGCAGCTCGCAAGGCCGCTCCTACAATGAG. As protein: CASSSQGRSYNE. The whole CDR3 sequence is CASSSQGRSYNEQFF.

This clone was seen at least ten times. The read stops 3 residues short of the end of the CDR3; the missing end is completed from the germline J gene. This rearrangement joins TRBV5-1 to TRBJ2-3; D may be TRBD1 (6 bases). V was trimmed by 0 bases and J by 7 bases, leaving 24 bases between them. The CDR3 loop spans 18 amino acids. Germline loops: CDR1 SGHRS, CDR2 YFSETQ. The CDR3 reads CASSLALAGAVWAHTQYF. Partial CDR3 DNA: TGCGCCAGCAGCTTGGCCTTGGCAGGGGCCGTGTGGGCGCATACG.

This clone was counted at least ten times. The read ends 3 residues early relative to the CDR3; the germline J gene fills the gap. This chain joins TRBV19 and TRBJ2-2; 8 bases map to TRBD2. The CDR3 sequence is 15 residues long. CDR1 is LNHDA and CDR2 is SQIVND in the germline V gene (reference sequence). The ends lost 2 bases at V and 7 bases at J; junction bases unmatched: 6. CDR3 DNA, as far as it was read: TGTGCCAGTAGTATATGGACGGGAGGGGACGGGGAG. The encoded protein is CASSIWTGGDGE. The full-length CDR3 reads as CASSIWTGGDGELFF.

This clone occurred many times. CDR3 bases read: TGTGCCAGCTCACGACAGTACACTGAA. It translates to CASSRQYTE. The complete CDR3 protein is CASSRQYTEAFF. This sequence joins TRBV18 and TRBJ1-1; TRBD1 might be the D (5 bases). From the germline J gene comes the end of the CDR3, since the read stops 3 residues before it. Deletions cut 4 bases from V and 3 bases from J, with 6 bases between. The CDR3 spans 12 residues. CDR1 is KGHSH, CDR2 LQKENI, per germline. The variable domain in full, completed from reference TRBV18 and TRBJ1-1, reads NAGVMQNPRHLVRRRGQEARLRCSPMKGHSHVYWYRQLPEEGLKFMVYLQKENIIDESGMPKERFSAEFPKEGPSILRIQQVVRGDSAAYFCASSRQYTEAFFGQGTRLTVV.

This clone has at least ten counts. CDR3 bases read: TGTGCCAGCAGTATGACTAGCGGGAACAATGAG. Amino acid sequence: CASSMTSGNNE. In full, the CDR3 is CASSMTSGNNEQFF. The rearrangement uses TRBV2 and TRBJ2-1; 11 bases are shared with TRBD2. The sequence runs out 3 residues before the end of the CDR3; the remainder is reconstructed from the germline J gene. CDR1 and CDR2 (germline): SNHLY, FYNNEI. V shed 5 bases, J shed 5 bases, and the junction held 2 bases outside the gene matches. The CDR3 contains 14 residues.

This clone has at least ten counts. From the germline J gene comes the end of the CDR3, since the read stops 3 residues before it. The chain carries TRBV2 and TRBJ2-5; no reliable D call. The V end was cut by 6 bases, the J end by 1 base, with 12 bases between. CDR1 is SNHLY and CDR2 is FYNNEI in the germline V gene. CDR3 length: 14 residues. CDR3 DNA, as far as it was read: TGTGCCAGCAGCGTCGACCGCGGCCAAGAGACC. It specifies CASSVDRGQET. The whole CDR3 region reads CASSVDRGQETQYF.

This clone appeared many times. The read is 3 residues too short to cover the CDR3 end, so that end is filled in from the germline J gene. The J gene is TRBJ2-5, the V gene TRBV5-4; D not certain. Germline V CDR1 and CDR2: SGHNT, YYREEE (reference sequence). This CDR3 is 13 amino acids long. Trimming cost V 4 bases and J 0 bases, with 7 bases left between them. CDR3 region: CASSPLHQETQYF. The part of the CDR3 DNA that was read is TGTGCCAGCAGCCCCCTTCACCAAGAGACC.

This clone came up a few times. Read data end 3 residues before the CDR3 end; the end is taken from the germline J gene. This rearrangement joins TRBV2 to TRBJ1-2, with 9 bases fitting TRBD1. CDR1 SNHLY and CDR2 FYNNEI come from the germline V gene. CDR3 length: 14 amino acids. Germline trimming cut 5 bases from V and 4 bases from J; bases unmatched to any gene: 5. The CDR3 loop reads CASSIGTGTYGYTF. CDR3 DNA, as far as it was read: TGTGCCAGCAGTATCGGGACAGGGACCTATGGC.

This clone was detected many times. The missing CDR3 end, 3 residues past where the read stops, is filled in from the germline J gene. The rearrangement joins TRBV29-1 to TRBJ1-1; TRBD1 agrees at 7 bases. Germline V CDR1 and CDR2: SQVTM, ANQGSEA. The trim removed 8 bases at V and 5 bases at J, leaving 11 bases unmatched. This CDR3 comprises 13 residues. Incomplete CDR3 DNA: TGCAGCACCGCACAGGGGCCGGGGACTGAA. It codes for CSTAQGPGTE. The CDR3, in full, reads CSTAQGPGTEAFF.

This clone was found many times. The read comes to an end 3 residues before the CDR3 does, leaving the germline J gene to fill in the end. The chain links TRBV30 to TRBJ1-3; no definite D call. Trimming stripped 0 bases from V and 2 bases from J, with 11 bases between. Germline loops: CDR1 GTSNPN, CDR2 SVGIG (reference sequence). The CDR3 length is 15 residues. The CDR3 region is CAWSVAGRTGNTIYF. CDR3 bases read: TGTGCCTGGAGTGTAGCTGGCAGGACTGGAAACACC.